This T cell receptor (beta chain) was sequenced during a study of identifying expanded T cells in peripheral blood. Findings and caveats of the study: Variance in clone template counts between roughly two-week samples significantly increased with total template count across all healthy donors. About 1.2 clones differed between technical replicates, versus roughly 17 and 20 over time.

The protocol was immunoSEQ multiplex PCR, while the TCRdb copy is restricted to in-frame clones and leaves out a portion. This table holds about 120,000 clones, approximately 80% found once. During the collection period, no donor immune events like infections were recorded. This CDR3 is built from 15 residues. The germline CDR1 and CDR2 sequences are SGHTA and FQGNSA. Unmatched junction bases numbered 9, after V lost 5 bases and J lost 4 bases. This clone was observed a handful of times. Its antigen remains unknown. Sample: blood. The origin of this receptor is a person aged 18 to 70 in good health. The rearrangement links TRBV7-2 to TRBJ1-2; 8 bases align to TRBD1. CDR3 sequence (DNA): TGTGCCAGCAGCCAACGACAGGGGAAGGGCTATGGCTACACCTTC. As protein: CASSQRQGKGYGYTF.